This T cell receptor beta chain was retrieved from a study of cytomegalovirus exposure and HLA in healthy donors. Findings of the study overall: Later on, an analysis found that several of the most significant clusters appeared to be linked to common viral pathogens, which included parvovirus B19.

Comment on this clone: What it binds is not known.

With 60 Vbeta and 13 Jbeta primers, the PCR was carried out. Profiled with immunoSEQ multiplex PCR; TCRdb holds only in-frame clones, not every one. The repertoire holds 90,000 to 110,000 clones, with 69% as singletons. All donors participated as healthy donors of bone marrow. Germline V lookup: CDR1 SGHRS, CDR2 YFSETQ. The CDR3 is 15 residues long. V trimming: 3 bases; J trimming: 5 bases; junction bases outside the gene matches: 5. The TCR comes from a woman in her 70s in good health and CMV-seropositive. V is TRBV5-1 and J is TRBJ1-6; TRBD1 aligns across 7 bases. Sequences were obtained from PBMCs. The CDR3 sequence: CASSSGDSNNSPLHF. The CDR3 nucleotides are TGCGCCAGCAGCTCGGGGGACAGCAATAATTCACCCCTCCACTTT.